This TCR beta chain stems from a study of cytotoxic CD8 clonotypes in ibrutinib-treated CLL. The protocol was immunoSEQ multiplex PCR, while the TCRdb copy is restricted to in-frame clones and leaves out a portion. The repertoire holds about 300,000 clones, with roughly 76% as singletons. This CDR3 has 17 amino acids. Per the germline V gene, CDR1 is SEHNR and CDR2 is FQNEAQ (reference sequence). Trimming stripped 5 bases from V and 4 bases from J, with 21 bases between. This chain connects TRBV7-9 to TRBJ1-3; D is perhaps TRBD1 (5 bases). The sequenced sample was PBMCs, obtained at disease progression, from a patient treated with ibrutinib. This clonotype was obtained from a human donor with chronic lymphocytic leukemia. The CDR3 protein is CASSQMGVYNLGNTIYF. The CDR3 DNA is TGTGCCAGCAGCCAAATGGGGGTCTACAACCTCGGAAACACCATATATTTT.